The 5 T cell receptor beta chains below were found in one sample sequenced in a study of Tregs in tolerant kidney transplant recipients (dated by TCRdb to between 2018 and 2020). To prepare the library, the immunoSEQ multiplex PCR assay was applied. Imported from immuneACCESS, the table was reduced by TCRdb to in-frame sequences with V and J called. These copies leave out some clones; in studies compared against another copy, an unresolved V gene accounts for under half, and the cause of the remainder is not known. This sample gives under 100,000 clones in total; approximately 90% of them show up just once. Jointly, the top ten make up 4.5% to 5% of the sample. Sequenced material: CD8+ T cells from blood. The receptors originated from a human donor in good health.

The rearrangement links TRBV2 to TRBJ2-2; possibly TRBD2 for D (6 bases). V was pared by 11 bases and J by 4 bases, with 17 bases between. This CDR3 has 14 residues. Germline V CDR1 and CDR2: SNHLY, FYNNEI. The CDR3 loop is CAGSGTDSTGELFF. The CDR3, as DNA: TGTGCCGGTTCCGGGACTGACAGCACCGGGGAGCTGTTTTTT.

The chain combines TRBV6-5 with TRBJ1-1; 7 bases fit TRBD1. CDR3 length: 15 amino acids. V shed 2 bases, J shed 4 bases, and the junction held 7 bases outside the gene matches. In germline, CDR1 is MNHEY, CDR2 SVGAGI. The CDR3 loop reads CASSYPDRAPTEAFF. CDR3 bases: TGTGCCAGCAGTTACCCAGACAGGGCCCCCACTGAAGCTTTCTTT.

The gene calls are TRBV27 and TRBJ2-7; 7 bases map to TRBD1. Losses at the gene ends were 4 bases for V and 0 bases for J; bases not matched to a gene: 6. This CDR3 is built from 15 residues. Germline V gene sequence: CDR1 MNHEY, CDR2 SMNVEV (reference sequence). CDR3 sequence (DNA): TGTGCCAGCAGTTGGGAAACAGGGGACTCCTACGAGCAGTACTTC. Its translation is CASSWETGDSYEQYF.

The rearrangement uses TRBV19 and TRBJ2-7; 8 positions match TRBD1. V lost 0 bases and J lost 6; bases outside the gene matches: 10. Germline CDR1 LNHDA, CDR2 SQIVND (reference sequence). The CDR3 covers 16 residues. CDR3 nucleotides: TGTGCCAGTAGTATAGAAATCCGACAGGGGTTCCTCGAGCAGTACTTC. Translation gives CASSIEIRQGFLEQYF. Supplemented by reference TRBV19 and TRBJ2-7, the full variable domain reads DGGITQSPKYLFRKEGQNVTLSCEQNLNHDAMYWYRQDPGQGLRLIYYSQIVNDFQKGDIAEGYSVSREKKESFPLTVTSAQKNPTAFYLCASSIEIRQGFLEQYFGPGTRLTVT.

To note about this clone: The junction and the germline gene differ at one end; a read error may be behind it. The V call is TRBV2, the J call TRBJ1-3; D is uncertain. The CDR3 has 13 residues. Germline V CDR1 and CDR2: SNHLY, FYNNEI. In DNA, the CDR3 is TGTGCCAGCAAGGCCCCAGAGGGAAGCACCATATATTTT. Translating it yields CASKAPEGSTIYF.